One sample yielded the 15 T cell receptor beta chains listed below, sequenced in a study of beta chain features in type 1 diabetes (dated by TCRdb to the late 2010s). The protocol used for the library was the immunoSEQ multiplex PCR assay. The entire amount of isolated RNA was reverse transcribed using the High Capacity cDNA Reverse Transcription Kit, so the sequenced TCRB transcripts were expressed ones. TCRdb retrieved this table from immuneACCESS and kept in-frame rearrangements only. Not all clones are present; in checked studies, unresolved V genes account for under half, and no reason is known for the remainder. Here the sample has a few hundred thousand clones; about 26% occur a single time. In total, the top ten clones hold roughly 4.1% of the sample. The specimen sequenced was central memory CD4+ T cells from blood. These receptor sequences come from a young man in good health.

The rearrangement uses TRBV9 and TRBJ1-1; possible D gene TRBD1, 5 bases. Germline V gene lookup returns CDR1 SGDLS and CDR2 YYNGEE. This CDR3 comprises 15 residues. The V end lost 4 bases, the J end lost 0 bases, and 13 bases lay between the germline ends. The CDR3 DNA follows: TGTGCCAGCAGCCGCCGGTGGGGGTTGAACACTGAAGCTTTCTTT. Its protein is CASSRRWGLNTEAFF.

The chain has TRBV20-1 and TRBJ1-2; D is uncertain. V lost 6 bases and J lost 6, with 11 bases in between. The CDR3 loop spans 11 amino acids. CDR1 and CDR2 (germline): DFQATT, SNEGSKA (reference sequence). This CDR3 reads CSAIGMNGYTF. The CDR3 coding sequence is TGCAGTGCCATCGGTATGAATGGCTACACCTTC.

There are many counts of this clone. The chain combines TRBV7-2 with TRBJ2-7; TRBD1 is a possible D gene (6 bases). With 5 bases removed from V and 2 bases from J, the gap between germline ends came to 16 bases. The CDR3 has 15 residues. Germline V lookup: CDR1 SGHTA, CDR2 FQGNSA. CDR3 coding DNA: TGTGCCAGCAGCCCCCAACAGGGACCCACCTACGAGCAGTACTTC. Translating gives CASSPQQGPTYEQYF.

This sequence joins TRBV15 and TRBJ2-5; TRBD2 matches at 10 bases. CDR3 length: 15 amino acids. From germline, CDR1 is LNHNV and CDR2 YYDKDF (reference sequence). J lost 5 bases, V lost 4 bases, and 7 bases had no gene match. CDR3 sequence (DNA): TGTGCCACCAGCACAAGCGGGGGGGCCGCGGAGACCCAGTACTTC. Translation: CATSTSGGAAETQYF.

This chain uses TRBV4-3 with TRBJ2-1; D is ambiguous. Germline V CDR1 and CDR2: LGHNA, YSLEER. V lost 2 bases, J lost 5 bases, and 13 bases lay in between. The CDR3 covers 15 residues. The CDR3 spells CASSQLGSINNEQFF. CDR3 nucleotides: TGCGCCAGCAGCCAACTTGGGTCTATCAACAATGAGCAGTTCTTC.

The chain uses TRBV12-5 and TRBJ2-1; the match to TRBD1 covers 12 bases. V shed 6 bases and J 5 bases; nucleotides not matched to a gene: 5. This CDR3 contains 15 residues. In germline, CDR1 is LGHNT, CDR2 FRNRAP. The chain's CDR3 is CASGRGTGGHNEQFF. CDR3 nucleotide sequence: TGTGCTAGTGGCCGCGGGACAGGGGGCCACAATGAGCAGTTCTTC.

The rearrangement joins TRBV7-2 to TRBJ2-1; 16 bases align to TRBD2. In germline, CDR1 is SGHTA, CDR2 FQGNSA. The ends lost 3 bases at V and 6 bases at J; junction bases unmatched: 8. The CDR3 contains 18 residues. The CDR3 reads CASSLVSGTSGRGNEQFF. The CDR3 DNA reads as TGTGCCAGCAGCTTGGTGTCCGGGACTAGCGGGAGGGGCAATGAGCAGTTCTTC. The whole variable domain, remainder taken from reference TRBV7-2 and TRBJ2-1, is GAGVSQSPSNKVTEKGKDVELRCDPISGHTALYWYRQSLGQGLEFLIYFQGNSAPDKSGLPSDRFSAERTGGSVSTLTIQRTQQEDSAVYLCASSLVSGTSGRGNEQFFGPGTRLTVL.

For the CDR3, the DNA is TGTGCCAGCAGGGTGATGGGACAGCGGCTAGCCAAAAACATTCAGTACTTC. Translation gives CASRVMGQRLAKNIQYF. The chain employs TRBV27 and TRBJ2-4, with 7 positions matching TRBD1. The CDR3 length is 17 residues. Germline CDR1 MNHEY, CDR2 SMNVEV (reference sequence). The ends lost 6 bases at V and 0 bases at J; junction bases unmatched: 11.

This clone was seen ten or more times. The sample holds other DNA sequences that translate to the same CDR3. V is TRBV5-1 and J is TRBJ2-5; 8 bases match TRBD1. Trimming cost V 0 bases and J 4 bases; bases outside gene matches: 8. This CDR3 has 16 amino acids. Germline values: CDR1 SGHRS, CDR2 YFSETQ. CDR3 in DNA: TGCGCCAGCAGCTTGGCCCCGACAGGGGCTGGAGAGACCCAGTACTTC. This sequence encodes CASSLAPTGAGETQYF.

This clone has only a few counts. The chain recombines TRBV29-1 with TRBJ2-3; D gene ambiguous. V was cut by 6 bases and J by 4 bases, with 11 bases left in between. Germline V gene lookup returns CDR1 SQVTM and CDR2 ANQGSEA. This CDR3 is built from 12 residues. CDR3 region: CSVLPSSDTQYF. For the CDR3, the DNA is TGCAGCGTCCTCCCGAGTTCAGATACGCAGTATTTT.

This sequence joins TRBV30 and TRBJ1-1; D is perhaps TRBD1 (5 bases). V lost 0 bases to trimming and J lost 6 bases, with 11 bases between them. The CDR3 runs to 13 residues. CDR1 GTSNPN and CDR2 SVGIG come from the germline V gene (reference sequence). CDR3 residues: CAWSVLRASEAFF. CDR3 coding DNA: TGTGCCTGGAGTGTACTCAGGGCTTCTGAAGCTTTCTTT.

This clone appeared a few times. The chain has TRBV18 and TRBJ2-5, with D perhaps matching TRBD1 or TRBD2 (5 bases each). Germline V gene data show CDR1 as KGHSH and CDR2 as LQKENI. The CDR3 loop spans 13 amino acids. Trimming left V 5 bases short and J 5 bases short, with 12 bases between. The DNA for the CDR3 is TGTGCCAGCTCATGGGGACCTTCGGAGACCCAGTACTTC. Amino acids: CASSWGPSETQYF.

By share, this clone counts as medium-sized. J is TRBJ2-1 and V is TRBV5-5, with 8 bases aligning to TRBD2. Trimming cost V 0 bases and J 3 bases; bases outside gene matches: 8. The CDR3 has 17 amino acids. Germline V lookup: CDR1 SGHKS, CDR2 YYEKEE (reference sequence). The CDR3 sequence: CASSLDPSGSYYNEQFF. In nucleotides, the CDR3 is TGTGCCAGCAGCTTGGACCCTAGCGGGTCCTACTACAATGAGCAGTTCTTC.

This clone turned up a few times. J is TRBJ2-7 and V is TRBV5-6, with D possibly being TRBD1 or TRBD2 (5 bases each). The CDR3 is made up of 15 amino acids. The ends were cut back, 3 bases at V and 3 bases at J, with 16 bases in the middle. CDR1 SGHDT and CDR2 YYEEEE come from the germline V gene. This chain's CDR3 is CASSSPAGGIYEQYF. CDR3 nucleotide sequence: TGTGCCAGCAGCTCTCCCGCTGGGGGAATCTACGAGCAGTACTTC.

The chain combines TRBV30 with TRBJ1-3; maybe TRBD1 (5 bases). The CDR3 length is 13 residues. Germline CDR1 and CDR2: GTSNPN and SVGIG (reference sequence). V lost 8 bases to trimming and J lost 2 bases, with 13 bases between them. The CDR3 DNA sequence: TGTGCCGGAAGCAGGGACCCTGGAAACACCATATATTTT. This gives the protein CAGSRDPGNTIYF.